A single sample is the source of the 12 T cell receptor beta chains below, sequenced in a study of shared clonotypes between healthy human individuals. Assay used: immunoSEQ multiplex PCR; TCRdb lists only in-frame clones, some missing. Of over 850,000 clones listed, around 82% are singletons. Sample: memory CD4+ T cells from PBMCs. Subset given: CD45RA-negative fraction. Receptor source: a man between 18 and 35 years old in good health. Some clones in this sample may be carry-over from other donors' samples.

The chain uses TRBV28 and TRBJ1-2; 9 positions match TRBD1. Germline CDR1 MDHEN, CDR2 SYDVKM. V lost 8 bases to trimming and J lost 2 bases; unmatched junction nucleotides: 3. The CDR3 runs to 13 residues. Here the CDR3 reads CASRTGVNYGYTF. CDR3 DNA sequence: TGTGCCAGCCGGACAGGGGTAAACTATGGCTACACCTTC.

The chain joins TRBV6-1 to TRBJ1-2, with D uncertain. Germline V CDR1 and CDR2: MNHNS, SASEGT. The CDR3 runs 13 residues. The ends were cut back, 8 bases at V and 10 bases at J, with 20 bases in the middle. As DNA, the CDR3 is TGTGCCAGCGGTAATTTGGTGGGAAGCTTCTACACCTTC. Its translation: CASGNLVGSFYTF.

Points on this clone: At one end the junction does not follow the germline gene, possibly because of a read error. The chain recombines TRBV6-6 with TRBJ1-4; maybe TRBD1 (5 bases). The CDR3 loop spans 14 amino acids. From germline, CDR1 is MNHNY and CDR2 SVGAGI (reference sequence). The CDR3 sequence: CASSGQGTTEKLFF. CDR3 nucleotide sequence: TGTGCCAGCAGCGGCCAGGGTACTACTGAAAAACTGTTTTTT.

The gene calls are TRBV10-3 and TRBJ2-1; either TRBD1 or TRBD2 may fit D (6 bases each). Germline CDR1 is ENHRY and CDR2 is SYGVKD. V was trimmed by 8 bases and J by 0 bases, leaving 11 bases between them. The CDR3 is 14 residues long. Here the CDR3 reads CAIGGGSSYNEQFF. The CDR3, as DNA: TGTGCCATCGGAGGGGGAAGCTCCTACAATGAGCAGTTCTTC.

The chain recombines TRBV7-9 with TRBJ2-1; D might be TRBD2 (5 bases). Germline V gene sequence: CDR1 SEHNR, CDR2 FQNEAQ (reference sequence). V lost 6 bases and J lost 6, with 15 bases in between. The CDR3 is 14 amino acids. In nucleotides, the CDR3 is TGTGCCAGCAGTCAAATCGTGAGCGGCAATGAGCAGTTCTTC. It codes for CASSQIVSGNEQFF.

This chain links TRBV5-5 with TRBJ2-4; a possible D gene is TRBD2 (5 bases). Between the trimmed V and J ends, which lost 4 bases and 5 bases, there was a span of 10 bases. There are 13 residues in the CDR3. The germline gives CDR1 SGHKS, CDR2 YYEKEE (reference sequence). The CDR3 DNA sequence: TGTGCCAGCAGCCCTAGCCCCGAAAACATTCAGTACTTC. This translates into CASSPSPENIQYF. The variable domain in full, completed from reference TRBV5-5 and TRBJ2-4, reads DAGVTQSPTHLIKTRGQQVTLRCSPISGHKSVSWYQQVLGQGPQFIFQYYEKEERGRGNFPDRFSARQFPNYSSELNVNALLLGDSALYLCASSPSPENIQYFGAGTRLSVL.

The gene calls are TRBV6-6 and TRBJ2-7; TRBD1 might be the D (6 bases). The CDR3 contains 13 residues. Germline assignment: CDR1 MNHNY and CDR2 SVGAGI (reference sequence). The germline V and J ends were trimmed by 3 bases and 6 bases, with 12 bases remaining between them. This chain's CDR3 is CASSYDGDTEQYF. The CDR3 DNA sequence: TGTGCCAGCAGTTATGATGGGGACACCGAGCAGTACTTC.

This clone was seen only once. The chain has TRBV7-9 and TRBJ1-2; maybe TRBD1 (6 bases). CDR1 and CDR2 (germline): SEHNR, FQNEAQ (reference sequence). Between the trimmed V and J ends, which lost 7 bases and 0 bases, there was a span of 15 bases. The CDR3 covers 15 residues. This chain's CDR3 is CASINTGSTNYGYTF. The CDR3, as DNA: TGTGCCAGCATCAATACAGGGTCTACTAACTATGGCTACACCTTC.

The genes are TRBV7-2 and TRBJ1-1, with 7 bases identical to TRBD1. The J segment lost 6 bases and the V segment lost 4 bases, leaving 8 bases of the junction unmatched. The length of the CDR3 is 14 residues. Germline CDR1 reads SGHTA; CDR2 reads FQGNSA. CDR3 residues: CASSSRQGRAEAFF. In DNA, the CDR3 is TGTGCCAGCAGCTCTCGACAGGGAAGGGCTGAAGCTTTCTTT. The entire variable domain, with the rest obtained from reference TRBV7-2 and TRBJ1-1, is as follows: GAGVSQSPSNKVTEKGKDVELRCDPISGHTALYWYRQSLGQGLEFLIYFQGNSAPDKSGLPSDRFSAERTGGSVSTLTIQRTQQEDSAVYLCASSSRQGRAEAFFGQGTRLTVV.

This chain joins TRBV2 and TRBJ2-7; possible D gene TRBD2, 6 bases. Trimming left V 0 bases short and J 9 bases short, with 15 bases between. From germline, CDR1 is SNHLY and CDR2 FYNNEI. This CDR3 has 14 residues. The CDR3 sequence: CASSEAVVGGRQYF. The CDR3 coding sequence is TGTGCCAGCAGTGAAGCGGTTGTGGGGGGTAGGCAGTACTTC.

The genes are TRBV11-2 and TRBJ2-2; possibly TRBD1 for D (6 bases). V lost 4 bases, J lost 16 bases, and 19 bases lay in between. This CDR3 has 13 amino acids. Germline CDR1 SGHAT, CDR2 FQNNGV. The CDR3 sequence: CASSSSTHRVGFF. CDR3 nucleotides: TGTGCCAGCAGCTCTTCCACCCACAGGGTAGGGTTTTTT.

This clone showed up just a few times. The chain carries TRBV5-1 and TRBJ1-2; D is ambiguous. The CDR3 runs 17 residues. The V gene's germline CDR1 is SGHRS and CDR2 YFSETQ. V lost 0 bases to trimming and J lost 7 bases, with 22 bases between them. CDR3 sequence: CASSLGQRAAWDSGYTF. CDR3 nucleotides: TGCGCCAGCAGCTTGGGGCAAAGAGCGGCTTGGGATTCTGGCTACACCTTC.